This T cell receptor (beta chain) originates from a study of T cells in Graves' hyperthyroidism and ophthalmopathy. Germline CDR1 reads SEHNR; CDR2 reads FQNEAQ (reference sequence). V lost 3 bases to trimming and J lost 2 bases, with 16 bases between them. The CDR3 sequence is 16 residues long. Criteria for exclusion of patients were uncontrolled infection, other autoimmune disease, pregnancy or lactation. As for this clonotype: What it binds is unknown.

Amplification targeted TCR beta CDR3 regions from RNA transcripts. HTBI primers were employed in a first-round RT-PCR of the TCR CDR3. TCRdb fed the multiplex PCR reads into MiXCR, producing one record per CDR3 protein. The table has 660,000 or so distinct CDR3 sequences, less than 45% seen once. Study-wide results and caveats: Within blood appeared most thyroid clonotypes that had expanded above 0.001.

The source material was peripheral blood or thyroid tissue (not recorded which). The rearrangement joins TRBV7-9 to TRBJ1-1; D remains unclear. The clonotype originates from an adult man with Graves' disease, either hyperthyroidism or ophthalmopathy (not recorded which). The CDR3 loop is CASSFGWSADNTEAFF. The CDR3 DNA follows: TGTGCCAGCAGCTTTGGGTGGTCCGCCGATAACACTGAAGCTTTCTTT.